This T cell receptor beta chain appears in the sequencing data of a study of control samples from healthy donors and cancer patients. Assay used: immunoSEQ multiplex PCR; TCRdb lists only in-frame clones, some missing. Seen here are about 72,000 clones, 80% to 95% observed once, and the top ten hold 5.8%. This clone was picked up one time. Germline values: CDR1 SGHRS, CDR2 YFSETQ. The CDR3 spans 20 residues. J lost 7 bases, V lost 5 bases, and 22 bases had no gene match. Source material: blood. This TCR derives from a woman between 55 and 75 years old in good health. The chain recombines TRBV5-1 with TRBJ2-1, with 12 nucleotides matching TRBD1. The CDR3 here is CASRVGQGAASGRVRNEQFF. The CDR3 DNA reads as TGCGCCAGCAGGGTGGGACAGGGGGCAGCTAGCGGGAGAGTACGGAATGAGCAGTTCTTC. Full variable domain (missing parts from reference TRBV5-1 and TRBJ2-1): KAGVTQTPRYLIKTRGQQVTLSCSPISGHRSVSWYQQTPGQGLQFLFEYFSETQRNKGNFPGRFSGRQFSNSRSEMNVSTLELGDSALYLCASRVGQGAASGRVRNEQFFGPGTRLTVL.